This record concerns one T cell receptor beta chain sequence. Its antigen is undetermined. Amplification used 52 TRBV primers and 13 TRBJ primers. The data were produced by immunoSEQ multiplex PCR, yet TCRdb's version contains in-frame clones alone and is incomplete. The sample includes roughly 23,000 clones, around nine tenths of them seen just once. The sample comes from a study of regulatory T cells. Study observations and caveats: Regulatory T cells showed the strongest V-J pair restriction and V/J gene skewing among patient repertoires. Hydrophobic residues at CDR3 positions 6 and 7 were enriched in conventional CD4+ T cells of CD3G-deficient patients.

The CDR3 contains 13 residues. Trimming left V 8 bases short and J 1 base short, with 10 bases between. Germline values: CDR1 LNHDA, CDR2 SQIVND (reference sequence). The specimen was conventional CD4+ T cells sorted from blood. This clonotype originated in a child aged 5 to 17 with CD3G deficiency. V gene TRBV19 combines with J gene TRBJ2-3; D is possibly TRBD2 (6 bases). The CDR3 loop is CASRASGTDTQYF. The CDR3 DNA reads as TGTGCCAGTCGGGCTAGCGGCACAGATACGCAGTATTTT. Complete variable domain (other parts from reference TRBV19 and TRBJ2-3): DGGITQSPKYLFRKEGQNVTLSCEQNLNHDAMYWYRQDPGQGLRLIYYSQIVNDFQKGDIAEGYSVSREKKESFPLTVTSAQKNPTAFYLCASRASGTDTQYFGPGTRLTVL.